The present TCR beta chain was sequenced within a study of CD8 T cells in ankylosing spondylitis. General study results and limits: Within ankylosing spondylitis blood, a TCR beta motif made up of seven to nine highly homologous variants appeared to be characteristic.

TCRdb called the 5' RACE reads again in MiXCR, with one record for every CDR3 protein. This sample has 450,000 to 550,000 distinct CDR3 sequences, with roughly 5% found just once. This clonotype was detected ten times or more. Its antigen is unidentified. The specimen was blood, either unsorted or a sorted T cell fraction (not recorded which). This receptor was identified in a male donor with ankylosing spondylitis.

The CDR3 spells CASSPPSGGVVDTQYF. The DNA of the CDR3 is TGTGCCAGCAGCCCACCTAGCGGGGGGGTTGTGGATACGCAGTATTTT. V usage is TRBV4-2 and J usage is TRBJ2-3; 12 nucleotides match TRBD2. The CDR3 sequence is 16 residues long. Germline lookup yields CDR1 LGHNA and CDR2 YNFKEQ. V gave up 4 bases and J gave up 6 bases; unmatched junction bases: 8.